This T cell receptor beta chain was found in a study of cytomegalovirus exposure and HLA in healthy donors (dated by TCRdb to about 2017). For context, the study as a whole: An earlier analysis of roughly 630 of the donors reported 276 Gb of sequence data and around 110 million unique TCR beta sequences from roughly 180 million T cells. High-throughput TCR immunosequencing, statistical association of individual TCRs with disease status, and machine learning were combined to predict cytomegalovirus infection status. A later genetic analysis used genome-wide SNP genotypes for 398 of the 666 donors, treating that subset as a discovery cohort. HLA typing covered class I and class II loci at four-digit resolution. Along with the roughly 610-subject first cohort, a separate validation cohort of over a hundred different subjects was used. In the later analysis, no new phenotypic data were used to find candidate immune exposures; instead, reliance was placed on TCR beta sequences and their occurrence across donors. To decide whether each TCR beta V gene segment behaved as functional or pseudogenic, an earlier analysis of over 500 of the donors relied on high-throughput TCR beta sequencing. About 280 gigabases of sequencing data and about 92 million unique TCR sequences made up an early release that covered several hundred HLA-typed donors. About five DR-DQ haplotypes were treated as single units for association and clustering because of strong linkage in the cohort. The number of typed donors differed by locus: about 620-630 for A, B, C, DRB1 and DQB1; 500 to 550 for DQA1; 606 for DPA1; and approximately 450 for DPB1. Using immunosequencing, the study profiled T cell repertoires from roughly 650 subjects and related those repertoires to cytomegalovirus serostatus. On average, roughly 240,000 unique TCR beta nucleotide sequences were sequenced per donor among a few hundred genotyped donors of the cohort, with roughly 19% of those sequences being non-productive. Donor age, sex, ethnicity and CMV serostatus were compiled alongside the repertoire data. Every discovery cohort repertoire had been produced on one sequencing platform. The study aimed to test whether cataloging public T cell receptors could reveal signatures of past pathogen exposure. A later analysis re-analyzed previously published TCR beta repertoires from about 730 donors and added high-resolution HLA genotyping to study TCR occurrence patterns. Of the approximately 370 genotyped donors, 80% to 90% were placed in the genetic ancestry cluster associated with self-reported Caucasian donors. Overall study results and their limits: Because counts were too low, roughly 18 rarely observed V segments, including chromosome 9 orphons, were left out of the earlier analysis of 587 of the donors. The sequencing pipeline was judged likely to have produced a cluster of highly shared sequence variants as a technical artifact. The study listed 164 TCR beta chains as associated with cytomegalovirus. This cohort had only TCR beta chains sequenced, and the lack of alpha or paired-chain data limited which features could be detected. When HLA alleles, especially DR and DQ, strongly co-occurred, attributing TCR associations to individual alleles was difficult. Specific HLA alleles were associated with more than 15,000 TCR beta sequences at a false discovery rate of 0.05 in a later analysis. Compared with the roughly 700-donor mean, donors in an Asian-associated ancestry cluster had fewer N-insertions in productive TCRs, according to a later genetic analysis. In an earlier analysis of 587 of the donors, most TCR beta V segments appeared in productive rearrangements about 90% or about 30% of the time, broadly matching IMGT annotations. The authors suggested that the approach could potentially be generalized to other disease states and immunological phenotypes. In a later genetic analysis, a missense DCLRE1C variant was associated with V-gene and J-gene trimming of TCR beta chains, and the association was replicated in an independent cohort. For the cohort, immune exposure information was limited to CMV serostatus. Correlated functional status among segregating V segments might reflect linkage disequilibrium, but an unknown experimental factor could not be ruled out. In a later analysis, the rate of TCR association differed among HLA loci, with DRB1 alleles having the most associated TCRs and HLA-C alleles having the fewest. While some public TCRs were present in many individuals, most TCR sequences turned up only very rarely across donors. A further reported finding was that TCR beta sequences accurately predicted the HLA-A and HLA-B alleles for most subjects in the first cohort. Because some donors lacked HLA typing at each locus, the association tests relied only on the typed subset. According to a later analysis, most CMV-associated TCR beta chains appeared to be HLA-restricted, and the HLA associations seemed to be driven largely by CMV exposure. Because the 87-base-pair reads could not distinguish some IMGT-functional V segments, including TRBV6-2 and TRBV6-3, those segments were excluded. In vitro tests confirmed that a few of the cytomegalovirus-associated TCR beta chains recognize cytomegalovirus antigens. The classifier was reported to diagnose cytomegalovirus status with high specificity and sensitivity in both the original cohort and the validation cohort. The presence/absence analyses assumed that sequencing depth was roughly uniform across donors, and that assumption may not be true. Compared with equally common non-associated chains, HLA-associated TCR beta chains in a later analysis were more clonally expanded and had lower generation probabilities. A later analysis reported that several top co-occurrence clusters appeared linked to parvovirus B19, influenza, CMV and Epstein-Barr virus.

In total, just over 650 healthy bone marrow donors made up the cohort. All cohort members were sampled while nominally healthy, although unrecorded immune exposures were likely present. The donor tested CMV seronegative, placing the donor among the roughly 400 seronegative members of the cohort. Every donor gave a peripheral blood sample, and the peripheral blood mononuclear cells from that sample were used for TCR beta sequencing. The Qiagen DNeasy Blood Extraction Kit was used to extract genomic DNA from the blood cell samples. The library was generated by the immunoSEQ multiplex PCR assay. For the multiplex PCR, a mixture combining 60 forward primers for TCR Vbeta segments and 13 reverse primers for TCR Jbeta segments was used. A multiplex PCR assay on genomic DNA amplified the CDR3 region of rearranged TCR beta genes. The Illumina HiSeq System was used to sequence the amplified TCR beta libraries as 87-base-pair reads. On the authors' methods: In a later analysis, tens of millions of unique TCR beta chains were counted across the 666 repertoires, and around 10 million of these chains were shared by at least two donors. Raw reads were error-corrected and collapsed into unique sequences by a nearest-neighbor algorithm in which closely related sequences were merged to remove PCR and sequencing errors. To assign V, D and J gene segments, CDR3 sequences were aligned to IMGT reference sequences. Each retained sequence needed at least a six-nucleotide match to both a V gene segment and a J gene segment. Rearrangements were classified as productive when the CDR3 lacked stop codons and remained in frame with V and J, and all other rearrangements were classified as non-productive. Following IMGT convention, CDR3 was defined as the stretch from the second conserved V-encoded cysteine up to the conserved J-encoded phenylalanine. The earlier analysis of roughly 590 of the donors excluded any sequence lacking an unambiguous match to a single V gene segment. An earlier analysis of several hundred of the donors called V segments functional above 56.7% productive rearrangements and segregating when the between-donor standard deviation exceeded 5%. A statistical classification framework was built for diagnosing cytomegalovirus status from the catalog of TCR beta chain sequences. In a later analysis, V and J genes were assigned by comparing TCR nucleotide sequences against IMGT/GENE-DB human TR gene sequences. In a later analysis, CDR3 sequences and most-parsimonious VDJ recombination scenarios were assigned using the TCRdist pipeline. In a later analysis, each TCR beta chain was defined by its CDR3 amino acid sequence together with its V-gene family, and reads without a unique V-gene family were excluded. In a later analysis, around 600 highly shared, low-generation-probability nucleotide sequences were removed to address suspected cross-contamination and a sequencing artifact. In a later analysis, a clonal expansion index was calculated for each public chain from normalized within-repertoire ranks of inferred template counts. In a later analysis, generation probabilities were computed using a VDJ recombination model fitted to out-of-frame rearrangements, and the results were checked against IGoR. A later analysis scored TCR-TCR, TCR-HLA and TCR-CMV co-occurrence with hypergeometric tests, applying a repertoire-size bias correction to TCR pairs. A later analysis estimated false discovery rates by permuting HLA or CMV assignments 20 times. In a later analysis, co-occurring TCRs were grouped using DBSCAN, and TCRdist sequence similarity was added for clustering within HLA-allele-positive subsets. For co-occurrence clustering, repertoires with fewer than 30,000 or more than 120,000 public chains were excluded, along with four to six repertoires with anomalous nucleotide sharing. This immuneACCESS table, as held by TCRdb, lists in-frame sequences with V and J called but not all clones. Of the missing ones, under half trace to an unresolved V gene in checked studies; the others have no known cause. The DNA was the basis for D and trimming; V, J and clone size are from that table. This sample gives 80,000 to 95,000 clones in total; roughly 81% of them show up just once. The ten largest clonotypes hold under 2% of the sample.

Trimming takes 0 bases off V and 0 bases off J; junction bases not matched to a gene: 4. CDR1 LGHNA and CDR2 YSLEER were looked up in the germline V gene. The CDR3 sequence holds 18 residues, the cysteine and phenylalanine included. Just CDR3 DNA is preserved here, 54 bases in frame from base 1. About this clone: It lacks a known antigen. No base quality values were provided; no much bigger clone lies one nucleotide off.

This receptor chain uses TRBV4-3 and TRBJ2-1, with 11 middle bases fitting TRBD2. Sample: PBMCs. This receptor was taken from a woman in her 30s in good health and CMV-seronegative. CDR3 loop: CASSQEGLAGGSYNEQFF. In nucleotides, the sequence is TGCGCCAGCAGCCAAGAGGGGCTAGCGGGAGGCTCCTACAATGAGCAGTTCTTC.